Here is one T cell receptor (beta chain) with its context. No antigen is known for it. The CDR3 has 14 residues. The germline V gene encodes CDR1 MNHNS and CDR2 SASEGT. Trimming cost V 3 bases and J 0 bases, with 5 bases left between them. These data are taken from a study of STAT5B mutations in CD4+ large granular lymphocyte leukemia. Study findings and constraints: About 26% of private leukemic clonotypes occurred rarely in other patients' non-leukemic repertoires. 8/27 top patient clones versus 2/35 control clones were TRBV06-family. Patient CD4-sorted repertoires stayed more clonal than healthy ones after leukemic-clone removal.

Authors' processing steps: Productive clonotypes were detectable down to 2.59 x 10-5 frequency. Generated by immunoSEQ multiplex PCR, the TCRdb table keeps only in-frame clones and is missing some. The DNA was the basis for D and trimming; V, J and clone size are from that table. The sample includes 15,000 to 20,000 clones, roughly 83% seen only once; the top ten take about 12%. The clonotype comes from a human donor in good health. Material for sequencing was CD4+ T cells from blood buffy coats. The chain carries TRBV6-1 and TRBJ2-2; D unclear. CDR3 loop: CASSDYPNTGELFF. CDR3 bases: TGTGCCAGCAGTGACTACCCGAACACCGGGGAGCTGTTTTTT.